Following are 21 T cell receptor beta chains from one sample sequenced in a study of patients and donors after allogeneic stem cell transplantation. In TCRdb, the RT-PCR reads were re-called with MiXCR into one record per CDR3 protein. The sample lists 20,000 to 30,000 distinct CDR3 sequences, over 7% occurring once. Sequencing was carried out using blood, either unsorted or a sorted T cell fraction (not recorded which). All receptors derive from a human donor who was either an allogeneic HSCT recipient or a stem cell or donor lymphocyte infusion donor (not recorded which). It is not recorded whose cells these are; they may come from a transplant donor.

In its sample, this clonotype ranks as medium-sized (0.01 to 0.1%). The rearrangement uses TRBV6-5 and TRBJ2-7; the match to TRBD2 covers 10 bases. CDR3 length: 17 amino acids. V lost 2 bases to trimming and J lost 2 bases; unmatched junction nucleotides: 9. CDR1 MNHEY and CDR2 SVGAGI come from the germline V gene. CDR3 in amino acids: CASSYPPLAGDTYEQYF. In nucleotides, the CDR3 is TGTGCCAGCAGTTACCCCCCTCTAGCGGGAGATACCTACGAGCAGTACTTC.

This clonotype was recorded a few times. This chain uses TRBV5-1 with TRBJ1-1, with D perhaps matching TRBD1 (6 bases). Trimming removed 0 bases from V and 3 bases from J, with 9 bases in between. The germline gives CDR1 SGHRS, CDR2 YFSETQ. This CDR3 spans 14 amino acids. CDR3 residues: CASSLGGADTEAFF. The CDR3 DNA is TGCGCCAGCAGCTTGGGGGGGGCGGACACTGAAGCTTTCTTT.

The table lists this clonotype with many counts. V gene TRBV7-9 combines with J gene TRBJ2-2; D ambiguous. The CDR3 has 13 residues. Trimming took 6 bases from V and 7 from J, leaving 12 bases between them. In germline, CDR1 is SEHNR, CDR2 FQNEAQ (reference sequence). The CDR3 nucleotides are TGTGCCAGCAGAAGTGCCGGTAACGGGGAGCTGTTTTTT. This sequence encodes CASRSAGNGELFF.

This clonotype was detected a few times. V usage is TRBV14 and J usage is TRBJ2-5; TRBD1 aligns across 8 bases. This CDR3 has 15 residues. Germline V lookup: CDR1 SGHDN, CDR2 FVKESK. The V and J ends lost 2 bases and 5 bases, in that order; junction bases with no gene match: 7. The CDR3: CASSQPGQGRETQYF. In DNA, the CDR3 is TGTGCCAGCAGCCAACCCGGACAGGGTCGGGAGACCCAGTACTTC.

This clonotype was observed a few times. The chain employs TRBV28 and TRBJ1-1; D unresolved. V lost 3 bases and J lost 2, with 10 bases in between. The CDR3 is 14 residues long. Germline CDR1 is MDHEN and CDR2 is SYDVKM. The chain's CDR3 is CASSLGVRNTEAFF. The CDR3 DNA sequence: TGTGCCAGCAGTTTGGGAGTCCGTAACACTGAAGCTTTCTTT.

V and J are TRBV2 and TRBJ1-1; D not resolved. The CDR3 has 12 amino acids. The germline CDR1 and CDR2 sequences are SNHLY and FYNNEI. The ends were cut back, 7 bases at V and 6 bases at J, with 12 bases in the middle. CDR3 DNA: TGTGCCAGCAAGATGAACGGGGCTGAAGCTTTCTTT. Translated: CASKMNGAEAFF.

This clonotype was seen at least ten times. The chain has TRBV6-1 and TRBJ1-1; the D is unclear. From germline, CDR1 is MNHNS and CDR2 SASEGT. Trimming stripped 10 bases from V and 5 bases from J, with 14 bases between. The CDR3 is 12 amino acids. CDR3 sequence: CATDSGWTEAFF. Here the CDR3 DNA reads TGTGCCACCGATTCTGGGTGGACTGAAGCTTTCTTT.

This clonotype was picked up many times. This sequence joins TRBV9 and TRBJ2-6; no clear D gene. V lost 2 bases to trimming and J lost 0 bases, with 12 bases between them. Germline lookup yields CDR1 SGDLS and CDR2 YYNGEE. The length of the CDR3 is 17 residues. The CDR3 region is CASSVNRLISGANVLTF. CDR3 nucleotides: TGTGCCAGCAGCGTCAACAGATTAATCTCTGGGGCCAACGTCCTGACTTTC.

The V and J genes are TRBV11-1 and TRBJ2-5; TRBD2 might be the D (6 bases). The CDR3 totals 21 residues. V dropped 7 bases and J dropped 1 base, with 34 bases sitting between them. The germline V gene has CDR1 SGHAT and CDR2 FQDESV (reference sequence). CDR3 in DNA: TGTGCCAGCAAATACCGACACACCGGGACTTCTTCTCGGAGGCTCCAAGAGACCCAGTACTTC. This gives the protein CASKYRHTGTSSRRLQETQYF.

The chain combines TRBV4-2 with TRBJ1-6; the D is unclear. The CDR3 consists of 16 residues. Germline loops: CDR1 LGHNA, CDR2 YNFKEQ. The V gene lost 0 bases and the J gene lost 5 bases, with 11 bases spanning the gap. As DNA, the CDR3 is TGTGCCAGCAGCCAAGACCCGGCGGGTCATAATTCACCCCTCCACTTT. Translated: CASSQDPAGHNSPLHF.

This clonotype was picked up many times. The J gene is TRBJ1-6, the V gene TRBV6-5, with D hard to call. Germline loops: CDR1 MNHEY, CDR2 SVGAGI. V lost 0 bases to trimming and J lost 6 bases, with 12 bases between them. CDR3 length: 16 residues. In DNA, the CDR3 is TGTGCCAGCAGTTACTCGGTTGGGCACTCTAATTCACCCCTCCACTTT. Protein sequence: CASSYSVGHSNSPLHF.

This clonotype was counted at least ten times. This chain links TRBV6-1 with TRBJ2-3; D remains ambiguous. This CDR3 spans 15 amino acids. Between the trimmed V and J ends, which lost 6 bases and 3 bases, there was a span of 16 bases. Germline loops: CDR1 MNHNS, CDR2 SASEGT. In DNA, the CDR3 is TGTGCCAGCAGACATCAGATAACGGATACAGATACGCAGTATTTT. It specifies CASRHQITDTDTQYF.

This clonotype was seen repeatedly, ten times or more. This chain uses TRBV18 with TRBJ2-3, with TRBD2 identical over 8 bases. CDR3 length: 15 amino acids. Trimming removed 4 bases from V and 0 bases from J; junction bases left unmatched: 3. The germline V gene encodes CDR1 KGHSH and CDR2 LQKENI. The CDR3 reads CASSRAGASTDTQYF. The DNA for the CDR3 is TGTGCCAGCTCACGAGCGGGGGCAAGCACAGATACGCAGTATTTT. Variable domain in full (rest from reference TRBV18 and TRBJ2-3): NAGVMQNPRHLVRRRGQEARLRCSPMKGHSHVYWYRQLPEEGLKFMVYLQKENIIDESGMPKERFSAEFPKEGPSILRIQQVVRGDSAAYFCASSRAGASTDTQYFGPGTRLTVL.

This clonotype is labeled as medium-sized (0.01 to 0.1%). The CDR3 DNA is TGTGCCAGCAGCTTGTTAGGGGTCGGTAGGGGAGGTCAGCCCCAGCATTTT. Encoded protein: CASSLLGVGRGGQPQHF. The genes are TRBV5-5 and TRBJ1-5; tentatively, D is TRBD1 (5 bases). This CDR3 contains 17 residues. In germline, CDR1 is SGHKS, CDR2 YYEKEE (reference sequence). Trimming pared 1 base from V and 6 bases from J, leaving 20 bases between.

This clonotype was seen a few times. The DNA for the CDR3 is TGTGCCAGCAAGGTGGCAGGGAGCGAAAAGAGCTCCTACGAGCAGTACTTC. Its protein product is CASKVAGSEKSSYEQYF. The chain links TRBV6-1 to TRBJ2-7; D may match TRBD1 or TRBD2 (5 bases each). Germline lookup yields CDR1 MNHNS and CDR2 SASEGT. Between the trimmed V and J ends, which lost 7 bases and 0 bases, there was a span of 22 bases. The CDR3 runs 17 residues.

This clonotype has ten or more counts. The chain links TRBV28 to TRBJ2-3; D is unresolved. V lost 1 base, J lost 1 base, and 15 bases lay in between. This CDR3 is built from 17 residues. Per the germline V gene, CDR1 is MDHEN and CDR2 is SYDVKM. The CDR3 loop reads CASSLSGPPRRTDTQYF. The CDR3 nucleotides are TGTGCCAGCAGTTTATCCGGACCACCTAGGCGCACAGATACGCAGTATTTT.

The chain recombines TRBV7-9 with TRBJ1-3; D might be TRBD1 (5 bases). The CDR3 length is 12 residues. V lost 5 bases and J 4 bases, leaving 6 bases between the germline ends. CDR1 and CDR2 from the germline V gene are SEHNR and FQNEAQ (reference sequence). In DNA, the CDR3 is TGTGCCAGCAGCCGGACAGGAAACACCATATATTTT. Protein sequence: CASSRTGNTIYF.

This clonotype was detected many times. The chain employs TRBV3-1 and TRBJ1-3; 9 nucleotides match TRBD1. The junction had 5 bases not matched to a gene; V was cut back by 5 bases and J by 6 bases. This CDR3 spans 14 amino acids. Germline V lookup: CDR1 LGHDT, CDR2 YNNKEL (reference sequence). The CDR3: CASSYGTGLNTIYF. Written as DNA, the CDR3 is TGTGCCAGCAGCTATGGGACAGGGCTAAACACCATATATTTT.

This clonotype turned up a few times. V and J are TRBV7-3 and TRBJ2-5; possible D gene TRBD2, 5 bases. The germline gives CDR1 SGHTA, CDR2 FQGTGA. The V and J ends lost 8 bases and 0 bases respectively, with 10 bases between them. This CDR3 has 13 amino acids. Here the CDR3 reads CASARGYQETQYF. CDR3 nucleotide sequence: TGTGCCAGCGCTAGAGGGTACCAAGAGACCCAGTACTTC.

There are a few counts of this clonotype. As DNA, the CDR3 is TGTGCCAGCAGAGAGGGGACTAGCGGGAGTTTGGGAGAGACCCAGTACTTC. Amino acid sequence: CASREGTSGSLGETQYF. The chain uses TRBV2 and TRBJ2-5; 14 bases are shared with TRBD2. CDR3 length: 17 amino acids. CDR1 is SNHLY, CDR2 FYNNEI, per germline. V trimming: 6 bases; J trimming: 4 bases; junction bases outside the gene matches: 10.

This clonotype was counted only a few times. This rearrangement joins TRBV6-1 to TRBJ1-2, with D possibly being TRBD1 (5 bases). V shed 5 bases and J shed 4 bases, with 14 bases lying between them. Germline V lookup: CDR1 MNHNS, CDR2 SASEGT. This CDR3 comprises 14 residues. CDR3 sequence: CASSQQVLAYGYTF. In DNA, the CDR3 is TGTGCCAGCAGTCAACAGGTCTTAGCCTATGGCTACACCTTC.